The rows below give T cell receptor beta chains drawn from one sample of a study of T cells in Graves' hyperthyroidism and ophthalmopathy. TCRdb recomputed calls from the multiplex PCR reads with MiXCR, one row per CDR3 protein. The table lists 350,000 to 400,000 distinct CDR3 sequences, roughly 19% of them singletons. The material sequenced was blood. The receptors were sampled from a woman under 30 with Graves' hyperthyroidism. The CDR3 runs from the conserved cysteine through the conserved F or W. A D gene is named only where the DNA matches it firmly. The listing skips clone size in some rows; elsewhere it reads once, few, many or a size class.

v_gene	len	abundance	j_gene	d_gene	CDR3nt	CDR3aa
TRBV7-9	15	few	TRBJ1-1	TRBD1	TGTGCCAGCAGAAGGGGACAGGGCGGGCTCACTGAAGCTTTCTTT	CASRRGQGGLTEAFF
TRBV29-1	13	many	TRBJ1-3	.	TGCAGCGTTGAGTGGGGCTCCGGAAACACCATATATTTT	CSVEWGSGNTIYF
TRBV12-3/TRBV12-4	15	many	TRBJ1-5	.	TGTGCCAGCAGGTGGGGGTCTACAGGAAATCAGCCCCAGCATTTT	CASRWGSTGNQPQHF
TRBV20-1	11	many	TRBJ1-1	.	TGCAGTGCCGGATCCGGGGAAGAAGCTTTCTTT	CSAGSGEEAFF
TRBV6-5	13	many	TRBJ2-5	.	TGTGCCAGCAGCAGGGCCCGTCAAGAGACCCAGTACTTC	CASSRARQETQYF
TRBV12-3/TRBV12-4	13	many	TRBJ2-5	.	TGTGCCAGCAGTTCCACGGCTAGAAACACGGAGTACTTC	CASSSTARNTEYF
TRBV3-1	15	many	TRBJ1-1	.	TGTGCCAGCAGCCAAGGAACGGCGGGTATCACTGAAGCTTTCTTT	CASSQGTAGITEAFF
TRBV2	11	many	TRBJ1-2	.	TGTGCCGCCGAAGGGGCAACAGGCTACACCTTC	CAAEGATGYTF
TRBV27	19	.	TRBJ1-2	TRBD1	TGTGCCAGCAGCCTGAACCCCATTTCGGACAGGGGGGTTATGGGGGGCTACACCTTC	CASSLNPISDRGVMGGYTF
TRBV20-1	13	.	TRBJ2-5	.	TGCAGTGCTAGCCGGACTGGGAGAGAGACCCAGTACTTC	CSASRTGRETQYF
TRBV6-2/TRBV6-3	13	many	TRBJ1-1	TRBD1	TGTGCCAGCAGAGTCGACAGGGAGAATCAAGCTTTCTTT	CASRVDRENQAFF
TRBV20-1	12	.	TRBJ2-5	.	TGCAGTGCTGAGTTGGGCGGGGAGACCCAGTACTTC	CSAELGGETQYF
TRBV5-6	13	many	TRBJ2-5	.	TGTGCCAGCAGCTTAGACGGCCCAGAGACCCAGTACTTC	CASSLDGPETQYF
TRBV6-1	15	many	TRBJ2-2	.	TGTGCCAGCAGTGCATACAGAGCAAACACCGGGGAGCTGTTTTTT	CASSAYRANTGELFF
TRBV4-1	17	many	TRBJ2-5	TRBD2	TGCGCCAGCAGAGGAGCCGGGGCGGGGGTTACACAAGAGACCCAGTACTTC	CASRGAGAGVTQETQYF
TRBV5-1	14	.	TRBJ2-5	.	TGCGCCAGCACCCCCCAGGGGTCGGTGGCGACCCAGTACTTC	CASTPQGSVATQYF
TRBV4-1	15	few	TRBJ2-7	TRBD1	TGCGCCAGCAGCCAAGGCCGACAGGGCCCCTACGAGCAGTACTTC	CASSQGRQGPYEQYF
TRBV3-1	15	many	TRBJ1-3	.	TGTGCCAGCAGCCGAACGACAACTGACAGAAACACCATATATTTT	CASSRTTTDRNTIYF
TRBV13	17	many	TRBJ1-1	.	TGTGCCAGCAGCTTAGGTGTTGGTACGGGACTTCTCACTGAAGCTTTCTTT	CASSLGVGTGLLTEAFF
TRBV6-2/TRBV6-3	18	many	TRBJ2-7	TRBD1	TGTGCCAGCAGTTCCAACCCGGGACAGGGCAAGAGCTCCTACGAGCAGTACTTC	CASSSNPGQGKSSYEQYF
TRBV28	17	many	TRBJ2-3	TRBD2	TGTGCCAGCAGTTCGCCCGCGGACGCGGGGGGGGCAGATACGCAGTATTTT	CASSSPADAGGADTQYF
TRBV20-1	12	.	TRBJ2-7	.	TGCAGTGCTAGAGATCCCCCCTACGAGCAGTACTTC	CSARDPPYEQYF
TRBV2	15	many	TRBJ2-7	.	TGTGCCAGCAGTTCGACGAGGAGGAGCTCCTACGAGCAGTACTTC	CASSSTRRSSYEQYF
TRBV6-4	20	many	TRBJ2-7	TRBD1	TGTGCCAGCAGTGACTCGTCTCACGACCCCCGACAGGGAGACACCTACGAGCAGTACTTC	CASSDSSHDPRQGDTYEQYF
TRBV2	16	many	TRBJ2-2	.	TGTGCCAGCAGTGAGCTTTTTTTGGGGGGCACCGGGGAGCTGTTTTTT	CASSELFLGGTGELFF
TRBV5-1	14	many	TRBJ1-1	.	TGCGCCAGCACGTGGGGGGCGGGGAACACTGAAGCTTTCTTT	CASTWGAGNTEAFF
TRBV3-1	14	.	TRBJ1-2	.	TGTGCCAGCAGCCCAACGACTCACAACTATGGCTACACCTTC	CASSPTTHNYGYTF